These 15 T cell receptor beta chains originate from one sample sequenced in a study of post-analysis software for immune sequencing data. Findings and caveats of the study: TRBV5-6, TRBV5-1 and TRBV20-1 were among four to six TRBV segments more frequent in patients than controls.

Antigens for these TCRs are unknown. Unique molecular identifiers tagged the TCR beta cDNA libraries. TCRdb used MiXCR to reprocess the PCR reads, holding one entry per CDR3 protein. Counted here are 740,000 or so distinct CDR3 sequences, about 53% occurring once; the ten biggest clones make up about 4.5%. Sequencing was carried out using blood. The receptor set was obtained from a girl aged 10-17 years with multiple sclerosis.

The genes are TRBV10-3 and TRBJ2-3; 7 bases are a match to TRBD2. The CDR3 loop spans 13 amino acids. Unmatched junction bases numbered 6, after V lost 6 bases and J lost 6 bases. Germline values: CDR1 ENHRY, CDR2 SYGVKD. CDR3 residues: CAIRGLSGDTQYF. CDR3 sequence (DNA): TGTGCCATCAGGGGACTATCGGGGGATACGCAGTATTTT.

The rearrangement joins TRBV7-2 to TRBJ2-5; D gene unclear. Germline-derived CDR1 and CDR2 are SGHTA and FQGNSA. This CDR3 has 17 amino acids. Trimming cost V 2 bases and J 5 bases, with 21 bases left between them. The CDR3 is CASSLRMSYSRPETQYF. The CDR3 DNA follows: TGTGCCAGCAGCTTAAGAATGAGCTACTCGCGGCCCGAGACCCAGTACTTC.

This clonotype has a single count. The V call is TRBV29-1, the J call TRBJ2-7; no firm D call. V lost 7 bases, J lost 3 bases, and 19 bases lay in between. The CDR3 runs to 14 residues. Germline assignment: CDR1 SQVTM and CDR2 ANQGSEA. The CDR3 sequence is CSATDGVGVYEQYF. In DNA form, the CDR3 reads TGCAGCGCCACGGACGGAGTTGGAGTCTACGAGCAGTACTTC.

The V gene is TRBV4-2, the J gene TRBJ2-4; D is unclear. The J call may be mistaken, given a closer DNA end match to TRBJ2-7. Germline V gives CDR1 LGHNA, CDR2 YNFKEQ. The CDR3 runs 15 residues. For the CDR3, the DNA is TGTGCCAGCAGGCTGGTACTTGGCGACTCCTACGAGCAGTACTTC. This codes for CASRLVLGDSYEQYF.

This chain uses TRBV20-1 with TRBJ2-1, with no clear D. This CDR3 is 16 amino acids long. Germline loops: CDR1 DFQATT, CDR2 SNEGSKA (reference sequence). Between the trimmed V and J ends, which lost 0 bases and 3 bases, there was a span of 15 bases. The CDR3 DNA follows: TGCAGTGCTAGAGATCCCAGGACCATCGACTACAATGAGCAGTTCTTC. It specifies CSARDPRTIDYNEQFF.

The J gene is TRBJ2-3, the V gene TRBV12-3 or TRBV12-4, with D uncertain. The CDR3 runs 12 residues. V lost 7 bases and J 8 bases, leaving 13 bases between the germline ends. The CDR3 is CASNSTVSTQYF. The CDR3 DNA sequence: TGTGCCAGCAATTCCACTGTGAGTACGCAGTATTTT.

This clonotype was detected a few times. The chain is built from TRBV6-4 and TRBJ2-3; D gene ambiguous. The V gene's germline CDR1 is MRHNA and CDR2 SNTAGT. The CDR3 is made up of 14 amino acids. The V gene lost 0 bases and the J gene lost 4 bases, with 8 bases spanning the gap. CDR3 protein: CASSDSGFADTQYF. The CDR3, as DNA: TGTGCCAGCAGTGACTCAGGGTTCGCAGATACGCAGTATTTT.

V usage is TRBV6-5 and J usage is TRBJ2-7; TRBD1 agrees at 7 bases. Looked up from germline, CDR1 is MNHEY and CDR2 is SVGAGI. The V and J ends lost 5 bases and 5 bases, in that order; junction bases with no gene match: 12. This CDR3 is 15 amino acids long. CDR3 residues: CASSLSGQIFDEQYF. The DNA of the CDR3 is TGTGCCAGCAGTCTGTCGGGACAGATCTTCGACGAGCAGTACTTC.

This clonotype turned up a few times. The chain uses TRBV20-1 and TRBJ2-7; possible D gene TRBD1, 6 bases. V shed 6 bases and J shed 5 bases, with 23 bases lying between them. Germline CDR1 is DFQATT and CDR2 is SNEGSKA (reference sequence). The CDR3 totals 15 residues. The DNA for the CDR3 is TGCAGTGCCGGTTCGGACAGAAAATTCGTCAACGAGCAGTACTTC. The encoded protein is CSAGSDRKFVNEQYF.

The CDR3 DNA reads TGTGCCAGCGACCCGATGACAGGGAGATACGAGCAGTACTTC. Amino acid sequence: CASDPMTGRYEQYF. This chain connects TRBV7-9 to TRBJ2-7; 7 bases align to TRBD1. The CDR3 runs to 14 residues. Looked up from germline, CDR1 is SEHNR and CDR2 is FQNEAQ (reference sequence). The V segment lost 8 bases and the J segment 4 bases; nucleotides outside the gene matches: 11.

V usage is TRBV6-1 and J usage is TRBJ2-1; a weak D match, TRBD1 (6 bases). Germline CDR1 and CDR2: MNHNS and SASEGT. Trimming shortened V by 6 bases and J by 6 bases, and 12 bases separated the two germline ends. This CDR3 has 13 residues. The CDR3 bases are TGTGCCAGCAGAAACAGGGAGATCAATGAGCAGTTCTTC. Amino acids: CASRNREINEQFF.

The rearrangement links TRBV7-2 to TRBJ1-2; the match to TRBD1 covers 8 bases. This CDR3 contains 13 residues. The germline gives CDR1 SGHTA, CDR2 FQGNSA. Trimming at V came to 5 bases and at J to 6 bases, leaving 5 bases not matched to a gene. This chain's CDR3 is CASSPDRDHGYTF. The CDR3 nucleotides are TGTGCCAGCAGCCCGGACAGGGACCATGGCTACACCTTC.

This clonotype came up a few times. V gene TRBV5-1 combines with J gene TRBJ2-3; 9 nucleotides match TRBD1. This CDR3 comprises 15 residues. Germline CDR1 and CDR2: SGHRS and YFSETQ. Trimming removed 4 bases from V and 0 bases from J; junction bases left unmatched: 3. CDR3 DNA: TGCGCCAGCAGCATCGGGACAGGGAGCACAGATACGCAGTATTTT. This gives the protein CASSIGTGSTDTQYF.

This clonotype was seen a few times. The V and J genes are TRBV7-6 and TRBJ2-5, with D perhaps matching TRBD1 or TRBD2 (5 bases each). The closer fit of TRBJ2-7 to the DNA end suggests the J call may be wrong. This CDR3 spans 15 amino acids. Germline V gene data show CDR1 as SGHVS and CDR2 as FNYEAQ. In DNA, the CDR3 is TGTGCCAGCAGCTTAGCCTCGGGACCGCTCTACGAGCAGTACTTC. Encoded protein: CASSLASGPLYEQYF.

The CDR3 reads CSARDLAQSSYEQYF. DNA of the CDR3: TGCAGTGCTAGGGACCTAGCGCAGAGCTCCTACGAGCAGTACTTC. The V gene is TRBV20-1, the J gene TRBJ2-7; weak D call: TRBD2 (6 bases). The V and J ends lost 3 bases and 0 bases respectively, with 15 bases between them. Per the germline V gene, CDR1 is DFQATT and CDR2 is SNEGSKA (reference sequence). The CDR3 is made up of 15 amino acids.